This passage covers 8 T cell receptor beta chains from one sample sequenced in a study of blood T cell repertoires in COVID-19. Libraries were prepared by immunoSEQ multiplex PCR; TCRdb keeps only in-frame clonotypes and omits some of them. The sample has some 300,000 clones, roughly nine tenths seen once. The sample comprised peripheral blood. All receptors come from a man aged 18-30 years with active or convalescent COVID-19.

Note on this clone: Other DNA sequences in this sample translate to the same CDR3. The genes are TRBV5-5 and TRBJ1-6, with a tentative D call TRBD1 (5 bases). The V end was cut by 1 base, the J end by 10 bases, with 6 bases between. The germline V gene has CDR1 SGHKS and CDR2 YYEKEE (reference sequence). CDR3 length equals 12 residues. The CDR3 is CASSLRGSPLHF. CDR3 nucleotide sequence: TGTGCCAGCAGCTTGAGGGGATCACCCCTCCACTTT.

This rearrangement joins TRBV3-1 (or the pseudogene TRBV3-2) to TRBJ1-1; D not resolved. Germline CDR1 and CDR2: LGHDT and YNNKEL (reference sequence). This CDR3 is built from 15 residues. V gave up 1 base and J gave up 5 bases, with 14 bases separating them. DNA for the CDR3: TGTGCCAGCAGCCAAGGGACGGAGGGAGGGACTGAAGCTTTCTTT. This encodes CASSQGTEGGTEAFF.

This chain links TRBV10-3 with TRBJ1-3, with D tentatively TRBD1 (5 bases). The V and J ends lost 2 bases and 3 bases respectively, with 23 bases between them. Germline CDR1 reads ENHRY; CDR2 reads SYGVKD. The CDR3 sequence is 19 residues long. The CDR3 is CAISEPPGALTYGGNTIYF. The CDR3 nucleotides read TGTGCCATCAGTGAGCCCCCTGGGGCTTTGACATACGGTGGAAACACCATATATTTT.

This sequence joins TRBV9 and TRBJ2-7, with 7 nucleotides matching TRBD2. The CDR3 totals 16 residues. The J segment lost 2 bases and the V segment lost 4 bases, leaving 12 bases of the junction unmatched. Germline CDR1 SGDLS, CDR2 YYNGEE. The CDR3 coding sequence is TGTGCCAGCAGCCCCCACGGGGCTAGCGGAACCTACGAGCAGTACTTC. It specifies CASSPHGASGTYEQYF.

The V call is TRBV11-1, the J call TRBJ2-7, with 10 bases matching TRBD1. The CDR3 contains 16 residues. Germline loops: CDR1 SGHAT, CDR2 FQDESV (reference sequence). V shed 2 bases and J 3 bases; nucleotides not matched to a gene: 7. CDR3 loop: CASSLSGTGDNYEQYF. CDR3 coding DNA: TGTGCCAGCAGCTTATCAGGGACAGGGGACAACTACGAGCAGTACTTC.

The chain uses TRBV5-1 and TRBJ2-3; D perhaps matches TRBD1 (5 bases). The ends were cut back, 1 base at V and 0 bases at J, with 15 bases in the middle. The germline V gene has CDR1 SGHRS and CDR2 YFSETQ. This CDR3 is 17 amino acids long. The CDR3 nucleotides are TGCGCCAGCAGCTTGTTAGGGGCAGACACTAGCACAGATACGCAGTATTTT. Translated, it gives CASSLLGADTSTDTQYF. Together with reference TRBV5-1 and TRBJ2-3, the CDR3 gives the full variable domain: KAGVTQTPRYLIKTRGQQVTLSCSPISGHRSVSWYQQTPGQGLQFLFEYFSETQRNKGNFPGRFSGRQFSNSRSEMNVSTLELGDSALYLCASSLLGADTSTDTQYFGPGTRLTVL.

V gene TRBV6-4 combines with J gene TRBJ1-2; D gene unclear. The V gene lost 6 bases and the J gene lost 1 base, with 15 bases spanning the gap. The germline CDR1 and CDR2 sequences are MRHNA and SNTAGT. This CDR3 contains 15 residues. CDR3 protein: CASRESIGINYGYTF. Written as DNA, the CDR3 is TGTGCCAGCAGAGAGTCGATCGGGATTAACTATGGCTACACCTTC.

This clone has ten or more counts. The chain uses TRBV4-1 and TRBJ2-1, with 15 bases aligning to TRBD2. Germline V gene sequence: CDR1 MGHRA, CDR2 YSYEKL. With 4 bases clipped from V and 6 bases from J, the junction kept 16 bases outside the gene matches. The CDR3 sequence is 20 residues long. The CDR3 reads CASSPLGLAGGPGDVNEQFF. CDR3 in DNA: TGCGCCAGCAGCCCTCTCGGACTAGCGGGAGGGCCGGGCGATGTCAATGAGCAGTTCTTC.